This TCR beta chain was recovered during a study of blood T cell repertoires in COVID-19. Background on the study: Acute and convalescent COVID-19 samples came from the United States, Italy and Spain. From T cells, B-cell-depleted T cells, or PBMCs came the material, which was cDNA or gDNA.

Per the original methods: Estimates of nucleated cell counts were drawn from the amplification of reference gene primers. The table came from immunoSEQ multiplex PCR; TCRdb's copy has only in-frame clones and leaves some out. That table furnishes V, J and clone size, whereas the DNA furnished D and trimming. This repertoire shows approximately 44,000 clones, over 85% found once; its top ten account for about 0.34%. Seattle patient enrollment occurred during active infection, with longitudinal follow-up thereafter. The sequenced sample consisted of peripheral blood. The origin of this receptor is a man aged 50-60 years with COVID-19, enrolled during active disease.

The CDR3 region is CSASTGQGKTQYF. The CDR3 DNA follows: TGCAGTGCGAGTACGGGACAGGGAAAGACCCAGTACTTC. V and J are TRBV20-1 and TRBJ2-5, with 9 bases aligning to TRBD1. Germline lookup yields CDR1 DFQATT and CDR2 SNEGSKA (reference sequence). This CDR3 is built from 13 residues. With V trimmed by 6 bases and J by 6 bases, 8 bases remained unmatched.